This T cell receptor beta chain was sequenced for a study of CD8+ T cells in alopecia areata. Points from the study as a whole: Many of the expanded lesional clones endured in scalp and blood while on tofacitinib. Scalp clonality and expanded CD8+ clones among the top 100 were significantly decreased by tofacitinib. Only one nonresponder was present, which leaves the link between baseline CD8+ expansion and response uncertain.

It was cDNA, reverse transcribed from extracted RNA, that served as the sequencing template. The protocol was immunoSEQ multiplex PCR, while the TCRdb copy is restricted to in-frame clones and leaves out a portion. The sample contains 90,000 to 150,000 clones, more than 40% of which appear only once. Treatment noted: oral pan-JAK inhibitor, 5-10 mg twice daily. This clone was detected a few times. Its antigen is undetermined. This CDR3 comprises 14 residues. V was shortened by 7 bases and J by 3 bases, with 16 bases between the two germline ends. Germline lookup yields CDR1 SEHNR and CDR2 FQNEAQ (reference sequence).

This TCR was sampled from a human donor with alopecia areata. The chain combines TRBV7-9 with TRBJ2-7, with TRBD2 as a possible D gene (5 bases). Sequenced material: CD4+ T cells sorted from blood, taken at week 4, from a patient treated with tofacitinib. CDR3 protein: CASTPVEGIYEQYF. Here the CDR3 DNA reads TGTGCCAGCACCCCCGTCGAGGGAATCTACGAGCAGTACTTC.